This TCR beta chain was sequenced in a study of T cell repertoires in aging, cancer and after chemotherapy (dated by TCRdb to between 2018 and 2020). For context, the study as a whole: The donors fell into six age groups ranging from 30 or younger to 70 or older, and each group had at least three individuals. In the solid tumor group, the paired samples taken before and after chemotherapy came from brain tumor (glioblastoma) patients given temozolomide-based therapy. Roughly 9 million TCR reads were contained in the full dataset. To look at immunoaging and at how T cells reconstitute after chemotherapy, the study profiled TCR beta repertoires in peripheral blood from both healthy donors and cancer patients. The cohort comprised about 220 cancer patients, roughly 90 with hematological and fewer than 140 with solid cancers, plus 95 healthy donors as a reference group.

Genomic DNA extracted from peripheral blood, rather than sorted cells or RNA, was used as the source for amplification of TCR beta rearrangements. Remarks on this clonotype: Its target antigen remains unknown. The sample holds no much larger clone one base away, and base qualities are not on file.

Study-level results and caveats: An increase in median generation probability over the chemotherapy interval was observed in both cancer cohorts, suggesting that the repertoire was reconstituted through rebound thymic output. In healthy donors, the drop in TCR diversity with age came mainly from a loss of richness, whereas in cancer patients a loss of evenness also played a part. Compared with age-matched healthy donors, untreated patients with either hematological or solid cancers had significantly lower TCR diversity in the blood along with higher clonality. The authors noted that the repertoire data do not allow conclusions about immunological memory after chemotherapy.

Multiplex touch-down PCR with a mixed TRB-A/B primer pool was used to amplify rearranged TRB sequences covering the V, D and J segments. Illumina adapters and sample indices were attached to the amplicons in two consecutive PCR reactions using Phusion HS II polymerase. The amplicons were purified from gel with the NucleoSpin Gel and PCR Clean-up kit and then assessed with Qubit and an Agilent 2100 Bioanalyzer. The libraries were sequenced on an Illumina MiSeq with 600-cycle, single-indexed, paired-end runs. Under the source paper's analysis protocol: TRB sequences were processed with MiXCR versions 2.12 and 3.0.5. Each unique CDR3 nucleotide sequence was counted as one clone, and only productive sequences with at least two reads were retained. Shannon diversity, evenness, clonality (one minus evenness), and alpha-parameterized diversity profiles from alpha 0 to 5 were included as repertoire metrics. Generation probabilities of clones in paired pre- and post-chemotherapy samples were computed with the IGoR algorithm. The public reads were quality trimmed at Q25 with fastp and then assembled into clones with MiXCR by TCRdb, keeping productive beta chains. Each CDR3 protein gets just one entry, which takes the most common genes and DNA from the rows behind it. TCRdb's processing, not the authors' own work, is the source of the V and J calls. For this sample the table gives 1,500 to 2,000 distinct CDR3 sequences, of which about a third were detected only once. The top ten clonotypes cover around 21% of the sample.

The sample comprised blood. The sequence derives from a human donor with a solid tumor.

Read as DNA, the sequence is TGTGCCTGGAATCGGGGGGGGAACCATAACTATGGCTACACCTTC. Its amino acids are CAWNRGGNHNYGYTF. The chain was built from TRBV30 and TRBJ1-2; TRBD1 is possibly the D segment (5 matching bases). The CDR3 measures 15 amino acids from cysteine to phenylalanine. Of all the DNA, just the CDR3 is kept, 45 bases in frame from base 1. The CDR1 and CDR2 encoded by the germline V gene (reference sequence) are GTSNPN and SVGIG. V is clipped by 4 bases and J by 1 base, and the sequence between their germline boundaries is 16 bases long. Extended through the reference TRBV30 and TRBJ1-2 proteins, this CDR3 yields the full variable domain: SQTIHQWPATLVQPVGSPLSLECTVEGTSNPNLYWYRQAAGRGLQLLFYSVGIGQISSEVPQNLSASRPQDRQFILSSKKLLLSDSGFYLCAWNRGGNHNYGYTFGSGTRLTVV.